These 4 T cell receptor beta chains came from one sample sequenced in a study of human T cells and chemical hapten exposure. MiXCR was run by TCRdb on the RACE reads, yielding one entry per CDR3 protein. The sample shows approximately 370,000 distinct CDR3 sequences, around 5.5% of them seen only once. Time point of the sample: pre-sensitization, week 0. Treatment indicated: therapeutic diphenylcyclopropenone sensitization with weekly scalp DPC. This sample comprised whole blood, obtained in connection with sensitization to the hapten diphenylcyclopropenone (DPC). These receptors originate from a woman between 18 and 29 years old with alopecia areata. Some clones in this sample may be carry-over from other donors' samples.

Ten or more counts support this clonotype. V and J are TRBV7-3 and TRBJ1-2, with D maybe TRBD1 (5 bases). Germline CDR1 and CDR2: SGHTA and FQGTGA. V lost 5 bases and J lost 8, with 18 bases in between. The CDR3 is 14 residues long. The CDR3 spells CASSVDGTTGGYTF. The CDR3 DNA is TGTGCCAGCAGCGTAGATGGGACGACGGGAGGCTACACCTTC. Based on the CDR3 plus reference TRBV7-3 and TRBJ1-2, the full variable domain is GAGVSQTPSNKVTEKGKYVELRCDPISGHTALYWYRQSLGQGPEFLIYFQGTGAADDSGLPNDRFFAVRPEGSVSTLKIQRTERGDSAVYLCASSVDGTTGGYTFGSGTRLTVV.

There are a few counts of this clonotype. The genes are TRBV7-2 and TRBJ2-3; TRBD1 agrees at 7 bases. The CDR3 length is 15 residues. The trim removed 6 bases at V and 2 bases at J, leaving 8 bases unmatched. Germline CDR1 SGHTA, CDR2 FQGNSA. This CDR3 reads CASRLRDRITDTQYF. The CDR3 coding sequence is TGTGCCAGCAGACTCCGGGACAGAATCACAGATACGCAGTATTTT.

In this sample, this clonotype turned up a few times. This chain links TRBV2 with TRBJ2-5, with D unresolved. The CDR3 totals 11 residues. Germline lookup yields CDR1 SNHLY and CDR2 FYNNEI. V was cut by 1 base and J by 5 bases, with 2 bases left in between. CDR3 sequence reads: CASSEVETQYF. CDR3 coding DNA: TGTGCCAGCAGTGAAGTGGAGACCCAGTACTTC.

The V call is TRBV28, the J call TRBJ2-1; D is unclear. Looked up from germline, CDR1 is MDHEN and CDR2 is SYDVKM. V shed 7 bases and J shed 10 bases, with 20 bases lying between them. This CDR3 has 14 residues. CDR3 amino acids: CASTPGVSLGEQFF. Written as DNA, the CDR3 is TGTGCCAGCACCCCTGGGGTTTCCCTCGGCGAGCAGTTCTTC.